Included here is one T cell receptor (beta chain) sequence, with context. Relative to the germline gene, one junction end is altered; a read error may explain this. The data originate from a study of cytomegalovirus exposure and HLA in healthy donors. The germline CDR1 and CDR2 sequences are MDHEN and SYDVKM. There are 12 residues in the CDR3. It was with 60 Vbeta and 13 Jbeta primers that the PCR ran. Produced via immunoSEQ multiplex PCR; TCRdb's table is partial and in-frame only. This repertoire shows 65,000 to 90,000 clones, 79% found once; its top ten account for roughly 2.5%. This TCR derives from a man aged 25-45 years in good health and CMV-seronegative. This chain joins TRBV28 and TRBJ1-5; D is ambiguous. The sample consisted of PBMCs. CDR3: CASSLLNLPQHF. The CDR3 bases are TGTGCCAGCAGTCTTCTTAATCTGCCCCAGCATTTT.